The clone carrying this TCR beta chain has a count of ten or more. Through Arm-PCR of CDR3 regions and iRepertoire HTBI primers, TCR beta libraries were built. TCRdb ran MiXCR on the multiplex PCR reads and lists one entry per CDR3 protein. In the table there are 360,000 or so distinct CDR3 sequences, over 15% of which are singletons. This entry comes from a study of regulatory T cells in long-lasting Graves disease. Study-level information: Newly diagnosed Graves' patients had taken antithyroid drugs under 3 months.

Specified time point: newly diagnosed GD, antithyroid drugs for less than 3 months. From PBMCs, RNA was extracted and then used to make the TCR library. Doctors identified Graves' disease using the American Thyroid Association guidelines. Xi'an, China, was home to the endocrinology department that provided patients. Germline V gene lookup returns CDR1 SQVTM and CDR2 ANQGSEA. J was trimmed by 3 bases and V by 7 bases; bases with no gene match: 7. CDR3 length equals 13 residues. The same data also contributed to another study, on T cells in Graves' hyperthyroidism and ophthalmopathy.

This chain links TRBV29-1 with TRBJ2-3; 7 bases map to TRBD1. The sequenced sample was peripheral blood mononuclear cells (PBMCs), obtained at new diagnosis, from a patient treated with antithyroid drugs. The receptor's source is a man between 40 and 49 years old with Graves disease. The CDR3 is CSGEGGGTDTQYF. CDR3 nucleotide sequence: TGCAGCGGAGAAGGGGGCGGGACAGATACGCAGTATTTT.